Shown below are 2 T cell receptor beta chains from a single sample sequenced in a study of blood T cell repertoires in COVID-19. The table came from immunoSEQ multiplex PCR; TCRdb's copy has only in-frame clones and leaves some out. The table includes 14,000 to 15,000 clones, 70% to 90% detected once. Material: peripheral blood. These receptors came from a human donor in a cohort sampled during active COVID-19.

V gene TRBV19 combines with J gene TRBJ1-1; 9 bases fit TRBD1. Germline CDR1 and CDR2: LNHDA and SQIVND (reference sequence). The V gene end was trimmed by 5 bases and the J gene end by 5 bases; junction bases not matched to a gene: 9. The CDR3 runs to 15 residues. The CDR3: CASSFHRGPGTEAFF. CDR3 nucleotide sequence: TGTGCCAGTAGTTTCCACAGGGGGCCGGGGACTGAAGCTTTCTTT.

The chain joins TRBV5-1 to TRBJ1-2; D is perhaps TRBD1 (5 bases). Germline V lookup: CDR1 SGHRS, CDR2 YFSETQ. This CDR3 has 15 residues. Trimming pared 2 bases from V and 5 bases from J, leaving 16 bases between. The CDR3 nucleotides read TGCGCCAGCAGCTTTGTTTGGGGCGAGGATTATGGCTACACCTTC. Amino acids: CASSFVWGEDYGYTF.